Listed below are T cell receptor beta chains from one sample, sequenced in a study of persistence of HIV-infected CD4 T cells. Their recognized antigens are unknown. This table comes from immunoSEQ multiplex PCR, and its TCRdb copy is limited to in-frame clones, with some not included. The sample contains 25,000 to 35,000 clones, approximately 82% of which appear only once. Sequenced here: CD4+ T cells sorted from PBMCs after roughly 19-hour stimulation, sampled from a patient who received antiretroviral therapy. These receptors originate from an adult man with HIV who was CMV-seropositive. The CDR3 runs from the conserved cysteine through the conserved F or W. A D gene is named only where the DNA matches it firmly. Clone size is shown for a subset of rows, as once, few, many or a class of expanded clone.

abundance,j_gene,len,v_gene,d_gene,CDR3nt,CDR3aa
NA,TRBJ2-1,15,TRBV5-4,TRBD1,TGTGCCAGCAGCTTGCGGGACAGGGTATACAATGAGCAGTTCTTC,CASSLRDRVYNEQFF
NA,TRBJ2-2,15,TRBV6-5,TRBD1,TGTGCCAGCAGGAGACCGGGACAGGGGTCCGGGGAGCTGTTTTTT,CASRRPGQGSGELFF
NA,TRBJ1-5,14,TRBV7-8,NA,TGTGCCAGCAGCTTAGGACAGTTTAATCAGCCCCAGCATTTT,CASSLGQFNQPQHF
NA,TRBJ1-6,13,TRBV19,TRBD1,TGTGCCAGTACGAGACAGGGGAATTCACCCCTCCACTTT,CASTRQGNSPLHF
NA,TRBJ1-3,12,TRBV3-1/TRBV3-2,NA,TGTGCCAGCAGCCTGTATAGGAACACCATATATTTT,CASSLYRNTIYF
NA,TRBJ2-2,14,TRBV29-1,NA,TGCAGCGTTGAAGATCAGTACGTGCCCGGGGAGCTGTTTTTT,CSVEDQYVPGELFF
NA,TRBJ2-7,16,TRBV28,TRBD1,TGTGCCAGCAGTTCGACAACGGGACAGGGGGCCTACGAGCAGTACTTC,CASSSTTGQGAYEQYF
NA,TRBJ2-1,15,TRBV9,TRBD1,TGTGCCAGCAGCTCCCGGGACAGGGATCACAATGAGCAGTTCTTC,CASSSRDRDHNEQFF
NA,TRBJ2-3,14,TRBV29-1,NA,TGCAGCGTTTATGGTGCCTCCCCCACAGATACGCAGTATTTT,CSVYGASPTDTQYF
few,TRBJ2-1,16,TRBV7-3,TRBD1,TGTGCCAGCAGCGAGGCGGGGACAGGGGGCTACAATGAGCAGTTCTTC,CASSEAGTGGYNEQFF
NA,TRBJ1-2,15,TRBV27,NA,TGTGCCAGCAGTTTAGGTAGCAAAGCTAACTATGGCTACACCTTC,CASSLGSKANYGYTF
NA,TRBJ1-2,15,TRBV18,TRBD1,TGTGCCAGCTCAAATAGTGGACAGGTCGAATGGGGCTACACCTTC,CASSNSGQVEWGYTF
once,TRBJ1-1,12,TRBV2,NA,TGTGCCAGCAGCTCCCCGGGGCAGGAAGCTTTCTTT,CASSSPGQEAFF
NA,TRBJ1-5,15,TRBV7-2,NA,TGTGCCAGCAGCCCAGAAAGGGTTGGCAATCAGCCCCAGCATTTT,CASSPERVGNQPQHF
NA,TRBJ1-2,15,TRBV6-5,TRBD1,TGTGCCAGCAAGCCGCCCCGGACAGGGCCGGCTGGCTACACCTTC,CASKPPRTGPAGYTF
NA,TRBJ2-7,15,TRBV14,TRBD2,TGTGCCAGCAGCCAAGGGACTAGTTCTACGACGAAGCAGTACTTC,CASSQGTSSTTKQYF
medium-sized,TRBJ1-2,15,TRBV4-1,NA,TGCGCCAGCAGCCAAGATATCCGCAGCAACTATGGCTACACCTTC,CASSQDIRSNYGYTF
NA,TRBJ1-1,14,TRBV5-1,NA,TGCGCCAGCAGCTTGGGACTCTTGAACACTGAAGCTTTCTTT,CASSLGLLNTEAFF
NA,TRBJ1-1,13,TRBV3-1/TRBV3-2,NA,TGTGCCAGCAGCCAAGAGTCAGACACTGAAGCTTTCTTT,CASSQESDTEAFF
few,TRBJ2-7,15,TRBV19,NA,TGTGCCAGTAGTATAATGCCAGCGGCTCCCTACGAGCAGTACTTC,CASSIMPAAPYEQYF
NA,TRBJ2-3,17,TRBV5-1,NA,TGCGCCAGCACATTTTGGGGCGGTCTTGGTAGCACAGATACGCAGTATTTT,CASTFWGGLGSTDTQYF
NA,TRBJ1-4,13,TRBV2,NA,TGTGCCAGCAGTGACGGGGGTAGTGAAAAACTGTTTTTT,CASSDGGSEKLFF
NA,TRBJ2-5,14,TRBV11-2,TRBD2,TGTGCCAGCAGCTTGGGGACTAGGGCGGGGACCCAGTACTTC,CASSLGTRAGTQYF
NA,TRBJ1-2,14,TRBV5-8,NA,TGTGCCAGCAGTCGAGTTGGGGGTGAGCGGGGCTACACCTTC,CASSRVGGERGYTF
NA,TRBJ1-1,16,TRBV6-5,TRBD1,TGTGCCAGCAGTTACTCTCCAGGGGGCGGTTACACTGAAGCTTTCTTT,CASSYSPGGGYTEAFF
once,TRBJ2-3,14,TRBV19,TRBD2,TGTGCCAGTAGGACTAGCGGATACACAGATACGCAGTATTTT,CASRTSGYTDTQYF
NA,TRBJ1-1,13,TRBV2,NA,TGTGCCAGCCTTCCAGGGCTGGGCACTGAAGCTTTCTTT,CASLPGLGTEAFF